This TCR beta chain was identified during a study of blood T cell repertoires in COVID-19. The wider study: COVID-19 samples collected from the United States, Italy and Spain covered acute and convalescent phases. Nucleic acid was either cDNA or gDNA, and it came from T cells, B-cell-depleted T cells, or PBMCs.

Here immunoSEQ multiplex PCR was the method, and the copy in TCRdb shows in-frame clones only, minus some. Counted here are 95,000 to 130,000 clones, approximately 82% occurring once; the ten biggest clones make up about 2.1%. After removal of 3 bases from V and 3 bases from J, the junction contained 5 bases not matched to a gene. This CDR3 is 15 amino acids long. Looked up from germline, CDR1 is KGHSH and CDR2 is LQKENI. This chain connects TRBV18 to TRBJ2-7; TRBD1 matches 10 bases. This sequence originates from a man aged 25 to 45 with acute or convalescent COVID-19. Specimen: peripheral blood. CDR3 residues: CASSPGQGKVYEQYF. The CDR3 region has the DNA TGTGCCAGCTCACCGGGACAGGGGAAAGTCTACGAGCAGTACTTC.